This T cell receptor beta chain was captured in a study of blood T cell repertoires in COVID-19. On the study more broadly: The study drew acute and convalescent COVID-19 samples from the United States, Italy and Spain. The cDNA or gDNA used as material had been derived from T cells, B-cell-depleted T cells, or PBMCs.

Per the original data handling: For nucleated cells, counts were estimated from reference gene primer amplification. Sequencing used immunoSEQ multiplex PCR; TCRdb keeps in-frame clones, though not all of them. The V and J calls and clone size come from that table; D and trimming were worked out from the DNA. Here the sample spans about 34,000 clones, roughly 91% being singletons. The CDR3 length is 15 residues. The V gene lost 3 bases and the J gene lost 7 bases, with 18 bases spanning the gap. The germline CDR1 and CDR2 sequences are MNHNS and SASEGT. This clonotype was obtained from a man older than 75 with acute or convalescent COVID-19. The V call is TRBV6-1, the J call TRBJ1-2, with D tentatively TRBD1 (6 bases). The sample taken for sequencing was peripheral blood. In DNA form, the CDR3 reads TGTGCCAGCAGTGACCGTAGAGCGGGGGCAGGTGGCTACACCTTC. Protein product: CASSDRRAGAGGYTF.